One and the same sample provided the 13 T cell receptor beta chains below, sequenced in a study of blood T cell repertoires in COVID-19. Some clones are missing from TCRdb's copy, which holds only in-frame ones; the method was immunoSEQ multiplex PCR. The sample carries 150,000 to 200,000 clones, about 82% recorded once. The sample comprised peripheral blood. The receptors were sampled from a man between 45 and 60 years old with active or convalescent COVID-19.

The chain combines TRBV5-6 with TRBJ2-7, with TRBD1 matching over 8 bases. Germline V lookup: CDR1 SGHDT, CDR2 YYEEEE. The trim removed 5 bases at V and 6 bases at J, leaving 10 bases unmatched. The CDR3 is 14 residues long. CDR3 residues: CASSSSTGASEQYF. In DNA form, the CDR3 reads TGTGCCAGCAGTTCCTCGACAGGGGCGAGCGAGCAGTACTTC.

CDR3 loop: CASSWGQRWYEQYF. CDR3 DNA: TGTGCCAGCAGCTGGGGACAGCGATGGTACGAGCAGTACTTC. The chain recombines TRBV21-1 with TRBJ2-7; TRBD1 reflects the table's D call only, with no check against the DNA. TRBV21-1 is flagged as a pseudogene. This CDR3 has 14 amino acids.

The V and J genes are TRBV19 and TRBJ2-3, with D possibly matching TRBD2 (5 bases). This CDR3 has 14 amino acids. Trimming took off 3 bases at V and 5 bases at J, with 12 bases between the two ends. Germline loops: CDR1 LNHDA, CDR2 SQIVND (reference sequence). CDR3 bases: TGTGCCAGTAGTATCGGCGGACTCGGAGATACGCAGTATTTT. Amino acid sequence: CASSIGGLGDTQYF. The variable domain in full, completed from reference TRBV19 and TRBJ2-3, reads DGGITQSPKYLFRKEGQNVTLSCEQNLNHDAMYWYRQDPGQGLRLIYYSQIVNDFQKGDIAEGYSVSREKKESFPLTVTSAQKNPTAFYLCASSIGGLGDTQYFGPGTRLTVL.

The J gene is TRBJ1-2, the V gene TRBV6-5; TRBD1 matches at 7 bases. This CDR3 region has 12 residues. V trimming: 6 bases; J trimming: 4 bases; junction bases outside the gene matches: 2. Germline V gene lookup returns CDR1 MNHEY and CDR2 SVGAGI. The CDR3 DNA sequence: TGTGCCAGCAGGCGGGACAGCTATGGCTACACCTTC. Translation gives CASRRDSYGYTF.

The chain recombines TRBV4-3 with TRBJ2-5, with TRBD2 matching 12 bases. Losses at the gene ends were 1 base for V and 5 bases for J; bases not matched to a gene: 11. The CDR3 spans 18 residues. From germline, CDR1 is LGHNA and CDR2 YSLEER. The CDR3 coding sequence is TGCGCCAGCAGCCAAGCCTGGCCTAGCGGGGGGGCCTGGGAGACCCAGTACTTC. Protein sequence: CASSQAWPSGGAWETQYF.

For the CDR3, the DNA is TGTGCCAGCAGTGCAGGGGCTTACTATGGCTACACCTTC. Protein product: CASSAGAYYGYTF. The chain is built from TRBV25-1 and TRBJ1-2; D may be TRBD1 (6 bases). V lost 4 bases and J 3 bases, leaving 9 bases between the germline ends. The CDR3 has 13 residues. CDR1 and CDR2 from the germline V gene are MGHDK and SYGVNS.

V gene TRBV5-1 combines with J gene TRBJ2-2; 8 nucleotides align to TRBD2. Germline CDR1 reads SGHRS; CDR2 reads YFSETQ. CDR3 length: 16 residues. Trimming at V came to 1 base and at J to 2 bases, leaving 4 bases not matched to a gene. The CDR3 sequence is CASSLLLAANTGELFF. The DNA for the CDR3 is TGCGCCAGCAGCTTGTTACTAGCGGCAAACACCGGGGAGCTGTTTTTT.

The V call is TRBV3-1 (or the pseudogene TRBV3-2), the J call TRBJ1-3, with D possibly TRBD1 on 6 matching bases. The germline V and J ends were trimmed by 4 bases and 8 bases, with 24 bases remaining between them. In germline, CDR1 is LGHDT, CDR2 YNNKEL (reference sequence). The CDR3 contains 17 residues. As DNA, the CDR3 is TGTGCCAGCAGCCCCCCCCCAGGACAGAGGAAATATGACACCATATATTTT. Residues: CASSPPPGQRKYDTIYF.

The gene calls are TRBV19 and TRBJ2-3, with D possibly matching TRBD2 (5 bases). The CDR3 is 14 residues long. Germline values: CDR1 LNHDA, CDR2 SQIVND (reference sequence). V was pared by 1 base and J by 4 bases, with 9 bases between. CDR3 DNA sequence: TGTGCCAGTAGTATAGCACTAGAGGCAGATACGCAGTATTTT. Amino acids: CASSIALEADTQYF.

The genes are TRBV10-3 and TRBJ1-2, with TRBD1 matching 8 bases. The CDR3 is made up of 13 amino acids. V trimming: 4 bases; J trimming: 8 bases; junction bases outside the gene matches: 6. Per germline, CDR1 ENHRY and CDR2 SYGVKD. As DNA, the CDR3 is TGTGCCATCAGTGGGACAGGGCAGTGGGGCTACACCTTC. Protein: CAISGTGQWGYTF.

The chain carries TRBV4-2 and TRBJ1-1; 8 nucleotides match TRBD1. CDR1 and CDR2 (germline): LGHNA, YNFKEQ. The CDR3 runs 14 residues. Trimming cost V 6 bases and J 7 bases; bases outside gene matches: 10. Here the CDR3 DNA reads TGTGCCAGCAGAGCTTCAGGGGGCCAAAGTGAAGCTTTCTTT. Protein product: CASRASGGQSEAFF.

The CDR3 DNA reads as TGTGCCAGCAGTTCCCGGGACAGGCTTTTTTACGAGCAGTACTTC. This encodes CASSSRDRLFYEQYF. The chain joins TRBV27 to TRBJ2-7; the match to TRBD1 covers 8 bases. The junction had 9 bases not matched to a gene; V was cut back by 4 bases and J by 4 bases. The germline V gene encodes CDR1 MNHEY and CDR2 SMNVEV (reference sequence). The CDR3 runs 15 residues.

The CDR3 sequence: CASSLAKGAANYGYTF. The CDR3 DNA sequence: TGTGCCAGCAGCTTAGCAAAAGGGGCGGCGAACTATGGCTACACCTTC. The chain employs TRBV7-8 and TRBJ1-2; D might be TRBD1 (5 bases). V was trimmed by 0 bases and J by 2 bases, leaving 13 bases between them. The CDR3 is 16 amino acids. Per the germline V gene, CDR1 is SGHVS and CDR2 is FQNEAQ. The whole variable domain, filled in from reference TRBV7-8 and TRBJ1-2, reads GAGVSQSPRYKVAKRGQDVALRCDPISGHVSLFWYQQALGQGPEFLTYFQNEAQLDKSGLPSDRFFAERPEGSVSTLKIQRTQQEDSAVYLCASSLAKGAANYGYTFGSGTRLTVV.